A single TCR beta chain is shown here with its context. The target antigen is unknown. This sample stems from a study of a mutant IDH1 vaccine in newly diagnosed glioma. Study at large: Initiation of the vaccine course occurred 4-6 weeks after radiotherapy alone, or alongside temozolomide cycles. Visit timing is recorded as week 35 for V12 and week 47 for V13.

TCRdb's table, derived via immunoSEQ multiplex PCR, lists solely in-frame clones and lacks some. The sample has approximately 50,000 clones; roughly four fifths are singletons. Documented time point: week 47, end of study. The vaccine gave 300 ug of a 20-mer mutant IDH1 peptide subcutaneously per dose. Patients in the study were vaccinated eight times, receiving shots in weeks 1, 3, 5, 7, 11, 15, 19 and 23. The CDR3 is 12 amino acids. CDR1 is SNHLY and CDR2 is FYNNEI in the germline V gene. Trimming left V 3 bases short and J 0 bases short, with 2 bases between. V usage is TRBV2 and J usage is TRBJ1-1; D is unclear. The specimen comprised PBMCs, sampled from a glioma patient whose treatment included an IDH1 peptide vaccine. This TCR was recovered from a woman aged 45-65 years with glioma. The CDR3 nucleotides read TGTGCCAGCAGTGAGATGAACACTGAAGCTTTCTTT. It encodes CASSEMNTEAFF.